The rows below give T cell receptor beta chains drawn from one sample of a study of control samples from healthy donors and cancer patients. Only in-frame clones appear in the TCRdb table, and some are missing; sequencing was by immunoSEQ multiplex PCR. The data show around 100,000 clones, about 86% seen once. Sequencing was done on a sample of blood. These receptors were taken from a man aged 25-45 years in good health. The CDR3 runs from the conserved cysteine through the conserved F or W. The D gene is left open where the match is weak. Part of the rows lack a size; the others show once, few, many or a class for expanded clones.

clone_size	d_call	j_call	v_call	cdr3_nt	cdr3_aa
-	-	TRBJ2-1	TRBV21-1	TGTGCCAGCAGCAAATGGGTGAGCTCCTACAATGAGCAGTTCTTC	CASSKWVSSYNEQFF
-	-	TRBJ1-5	TRBV6-1	TGTGCCAGCAGTGATAGCAATCAGCCCCAGCATTTT	CASSDSNQPQHF
-	TRBD2	TRBJ2-7	TRBV5-6	TGTGCCAGCAGCGGGAGCGGGAGAAAATACGAGCAGTACTTC	CASSGSGRKYEQYF
once	-	TRBJ1-1	TRBV30	TGTGCCTGGAGTACTCGGACAGCCGCCCGACGTGAGGCTTTCTTT	CAWSTRTAARREAFF
-	-	TRBJ1-6	TRBV6-5	TGTGCCAGCAGTTACGAGCGGGGGCGACGGACCCTCCACTTT	CASSYERGRRTLHF
-	-	TRBJ2-7	TRBV28	TGTGCCAGCAAGGCAGGCAGCCCCTACGAGCAGTACTTC	CASKAGSPYEQYF
-	-	TRBJ2-5	TRBV7-9	TGTGCCAGCAGCTTAGAATCCGGAGAGACCCAGTACTTC	CASSLESGETQYF
-	-	TRBJ1-1	TRBV7-2	TGTGCCAGCAGCCTAGTTCGGTTCGGAACATCAAACACTGAAGCTTTCTTT	CASSLVRFGTSNTEAFF
-	-	TRBJ2-7	TRBV27	TGTGCCAGCAGAAAAGGAGGGACTGTCTCCTACGAGCAGTACTTC	CASRKGGTVSYEQYF
-	-	TRBJ2-5	TRBV5-1	TGCGCCAGCCATTCGGGCGGCCAAGAGACCCAGTACTTC	CASHSGGQETQYF
-	-	TRBJ1-4	TRBV30	TGTGCCTGGAGTCGAGAAAAACTGTTTTTT	CAWSREKLFF
-	-	TRBJ2-2	TRBV7-6	TGTGCCAGCAGCTCGGAGGGGGTCAGCGGGGAGCTGTTTTTT	CASSSEGVSGELFF
-	-	TRBJ2-3	TRBV24-1	TGTGCCACCAGTGGGCTGACATCCGATACGCAGTATTTT	CATSGLTSDTQYF
-	-	TRBJ2-7	TRBV29-1	TGCAGCGTGGGAATAGGGACGGTTTACGAGCAGTACTTC	CSVGIGTVYEQYF
once	-	TRBJ2-5	TRBV5-1	TGCGCCAGCACCCTGCAGGGTACTATGGAGACCCAGTACTTC	CASTLQGTMETQYF
-	-	TRBJ1-1	TRBV30	TGTGCCTGGAGTCTTGGTGTGATCACTGAAGCTTTCTTT	CAWSLGVITEAFF
-	TRBD2	TRBJ2-5	TRBV29-1	TGCAGCGTTAGTGTGGGACTAGCGCTTCAAGAGACCCAGTACTTC	CSVSVGLALQETQYF
-	-	TRBJ2-2	TRBV27	TGTGCCAGCAGTTTATACGGATACGGTGCCACCGGGGAGCTGTTTTTT	CASSLYGYGATGELFF
-	TRBD2	TRBJ2-1	TRBV19	TGTGCCAGTAGTATAAGCGGGACTAGCGGCCGGTTGCAGTTCTTC	CASSISGTSGRLQFF
-	-	TRBJ2-7	TRBV6-1	TGTGCCAGCAGTGAGAGGGGATTTACCTACGAGCAGTACTTC	CASSERGFTYEQYF
-	TRBD2	TRBJ2-7	TRBV25-1	TGTGCCAGCAGCCGGGGGGTCCCATCCTACGAGCAGTACTTC	CASSRGVPSYEQYF
-	-	TRBJ2-1	TRBV18	TGTGCCAGCTCACCAGGTCAGACACGAGGGTTCAATGAGCAGTTCTTC	CASSPGQTRGFNEQFF
-	TRBD2	TRBJ2-1	TRBV5-5	TGTGCCAGCAGCTTTAGCGGGTTATACAATGAGCAGTTCTTC	CASSFSGLYNEQFF
once	-	TRBJ2-2	TRBV7-2	TGTGCCAGCAGCGTAGGGGGGTGGGAGCTGTTTTTT	CASSVGGWELFF
-	-	TRBJ2-3	TRBV4-1	TGCGCCAGCAGCCACATCCTTCGGACTGTCCGCACAGATACGCAGTATTTT	CASSHILRTVRTDTQYF
-	-	TRBJ1-1	TRBV28	TGTGCCAGCAGCGCTCCGGGATACACTGAAGCTTTCTTT	CASSAPGYTEAFF
-	TRBD2	TRBJ2-7	TRBV30	TGTGCCTGGAGTACTAGCGGTAGTAACGAGCAGTACTTC	CAWSTSGSNEQYF
-	-	TRBJ1-1	TRBV6-1	TGTGCCAGCAGTGAATGGGTAGCGAACACTGAAGCTTTCTTT	CASSEWVANTEAFF
-	-	TRBJ1-2	TRBV5-4	TGTGCCAGCAGCCCATCTACTGCCGGGTTATATGGCTACACCTTC	CASSPSTAGLYGYTF
few	-	TRBJ1-1	TRBV2	TGTGCCAGCAGTGATTTGGTGAACACTGAAGCTTTCTTT	CASSDLVNTEAFF
-	TRBD2	TRBJ2-2	TRBV7-9	TGTGCCAGCAGCTCCAGACTAGCGGGAGACACCGGGGAGCTGTTTTTT	CASSSRLAGDTGELFF
-	TRBD1	TRBJ2-6	TRBV7-9	TGTGCCAGCAGCTTCGGGACAGGTATTTCTGGGGCCAACGTCCTGACTTTC	CASSFGTGISGANVLTF
-	-	TRBJ2-7	TRBV9	TGTGCCAGCAGCGGTACCGTCGGTTCCTACGAGCAGTACTTC	CASSGTVGSYEQYF
-	TRBD1	TRBJ2-5	TRBV7-9	TGTGCCAGCAGCTTCATCGGCCAGGGGGTCGGAGAGACCCAGTACTTC	CASSFIGQGVGETQYF
-	TRBD2	TRBJ2-2	TRBV9	TGTGCCAGCAGCCCCGGACTAGCGGCCGGGGAGCTGTTTTTT	CASSPGLAAGELFF
once	TRBD2	TRBJ2-3	TRBV9	TGTGCCAGCAGCGTAGCACCTAGCGGGACTACAGATACGCAGTATTTT	CASSVAPSGTTDTQYF
-	TRBD1	TRBJ2-7	TRBV7-9	TGTGCCAGCAGCTTCCCGACAGGGGGAGAATACCCGACCTACGAGCAGTACTTC	CASSFPTGGEYPTYEQYF
-	TRBD1	TRBJ1-5	TRBV6-1	TGTGCCAGCAGTGAAGAAATACCGGGACAGTTAAAGCGAGGCAATCAGCCCCAGCATTTT	CASSEEIPGQLKRGNQPQHF
-	-	TRBJ1-1	TRBV12-3/TRBV12-4	TGTGCCAGCAGTTTAGAGGCGAACACTGAAGCTTTCTTT	CASSLEANTEAFF
-	-	TRBJ1-1	TRBV28	TGTGCCAGCAGTTTAGGCTACACTGAAGCTTTCTTT	CASSLGYTEAFF
-	-	TRBJ2-5	TRBV6-2/TRBV6-3	TGTGCCAGCAGTTACTCGATAAGGGGTTGGGAGACCCAGTACTTC	CASSYSIRGWETQYF
-	-	TRBJ2-4	TRBV12-3/TRBV12-4	TGTGCCAGCAGTTTAGGGGGACACATTCAGTACTTC	CASSLGGHIQYF
-	TRBD1	TRBJ2-3	TRBV9	TGTGCCAGCAGCGTGGAGACAGGGGGCTTTCTAGATACGCAGTATTTT	CASSVETGGFLDTQYF
-	-	TRBJ1-3	TRBV27	TGTGCCAGCAGTATGTTAGAAGAGCGGCGGGGTCCTGGAAACACCATATATTTT	CASSMLEERRGPGNTIYF
-	-	TRBJ2-1	TRBV5-1	TGCGCCAGCAGCCTGGGAACGGACTTTTCCTACAATGAGCAGTTCTTC	CASSLGTDFSYNEQFF
-	-	TRBJ1-2	TRBV28	TGTGCCAGCGGTTTAGGGGACTATGGCTACACCTTC	CASGLGDYGYTF
-	-	TRBJ2-7	TRBV7-6	TGTGCCAGCAGAGAGGGGCCTGCTAGCTCCTACGAGCAGTACTTC	CASREGPASSYEQYF
-	-	TRBJ1-1	TRBV7-2	TGTGCCAGCAGCCCGACGGGTCTTACGAGGAACACTGAAGCTTTCTTT	CASSPTGLTRNTEAFF
-	-	TRBJ1-2	TRBV5-5	TGTGCCAGCAGCTTGGTCGGAAACTATGGCTACACCTTC	CASSLVGNYGYTF
-	TRBD1	TRBJ2-7	TRBV12-3/TRBV12-4	TGTGCCAGCAGTTCGGGACAGGGTCCCGAGCAGTACTTC	CASSSGQGPEQYF
few	TRBD2	TRBJ2-2	TRBV28	TGTGCCAGCAGTTTTTATCCCGGACTAGCGGGTTACCTATCGAACACCGGGGAGCTGTTTTTT	CASSFYPGLAGYLSNTGELFF
-	-	TRBJ2-7	TRBV6-6	TGTGCCAGCAGCCAGTGGAGCTCCTACGAGCAGTACTTC	CASSQWSSYEQYF
-	TRBD2	TRBJ2-2	TRBV11-3	TGTGCCAGCAGCAAGAAAGGGACTAGCGGGACCACCGGGGAGCTGTTTTTT	CASSKKGTSGTTGELFF
few	-	TRBJ2-7	TRBV6-2/TRBV6-3	TGTGCCAGCAGTTACGGTCAGAACGAGCAGTACTTC	CASSYGQNEQYF
-	TRBD2	TRBJ2-1	TRBV19	TGTGCCAGTAGTAGCGGGAGCCCCTACAATGAGCAGTTCTTC	CASSSGSPYNEQFF
-	TRBD2	TRBJ2-3	TRBV28	TGTGCCAGCAGTCCACTAGCGGGAGTCGGTGATACGCAGTATTTT	CASSPLAGVGDTQYF
-	TRBD1	TRBJ2-5	TRBV27	TGTGCCAGCAGTTTATTTCAGGGGGCTGAGACCCAGTACTTC	CASSLFQGAETQYF